Following are 26 T cell receptor beta chains from one sample sequenced in a study of cytotoxic CD8 clonotypes in ibrutinib-treated CLL. Repertoires were generated with immunoSEQ multiplex PCR, while TCRdb's copy carries only in-frame clones and drops some. The top ten hold 25% to 35% of the sample, which has 30,000 to 40,000 clones, 60% to 80% seen once. This sample comprised PBMCs, obtained before ibrutinib treatment. The receptor set was obtained from a human donor with chronic lymphocytic leukemia.

The chain links TRBV4-3 to TRBJ2-7; TRBD2 agrees at 7 bases. The V gene's germline CDR1 is LGHNA and CDR2 YSLEER. The junction had 7 bases not matched to a gene; V was cut back by 1 base and J by 7 bases. CDR3 size: 14 residues. The CDR3 nucleotides are TGCGCCAGCAGCCAAGCAGTGCGAGCGGGGGAGCAGTACTTC. Its protein product is CASSQAVRAGEQYF.

This clone is classed as large. The rearrangement uses TRBV10-3 and TRBJ1-5, with TRBD1 matching over 10 bases. V dropped 8 bases and J dropped 0; count of bases not matched to a gene: 1. There are 14 residues in the CDR3. CDR1 and CDR2 (germline): ENHRY, SYGVKD. The CDR3 region has the DNA TGTGCCATCGGGACAGGGGATAGCAATCAGCCCCAGCATTTT. The encoded protein is CAIGTGDSNQPQHF.

Written as DNA, the CDR3 is TGTGCCAGCAGCTTAGCACATGACTATGGCTACACCTTC. Its protein is CASSLAHDYGYTF. This chain links TRBV7-8 with TRBJ1-2; unclear D gene. Trimming took off 0 bases at V and 3 bases at J, with 5 bases between the two ends. The CDR3 covers 13 residues. Per the germline V gene, CDR1 is SGHVS and CDR2 is FQNEAQ. The full variable domain, rest sourced from reference TRBV7-8 and TRBJ1-2, is GAGVSQSPRYKVAKRGQDVALRCDPISGHVSLFWYQQALGQGPEFLTYFQNEAQLDKSGLPSDRFFAERPEGSVSTLKIQRTQQEDSAVYLCASSLAHDYGYTFGSGTRLTVV.

V usage is TRBV30 and J usage is TRBJ1-2; no reliable D call. The ends were cut back, 5 bases at V and 8 bases at J, with 12 bases in the middle. Germline assignment: CDR1 GTSNPN and CDR2 SVGIG (reference sequence). CDR3 length equals 11 residues. The CDR3 nucleotides are TGTGCCTGGTCGGAGGGTCGGGGCTACACCTTC. Protein: CAWSEGRGYTF.

The table lists this clone with a few counts. The chain combines TRBV19 with TRBJ2-7, with 11 bases identical to TRBD2. V lost 5 bases, J lost 5 bases, and 8 bases stayed unmatched. CDR1 is LNHDA and CDR2 is SQIVND in the germline V gene (reference sequence). The length of the CDR3 is 15 residues. The CDR3 loop is CASSVLAGALNEQYF. CDR3 DNA sequence: TGTGCCAGTAGTGTACTAGCGGGAGCTCTCAACGAGCAGTACTTC.

The chain uses TRBV19 and TRBJ2-6; TRBD2 might be the D (6 bases). Trimming pared 6 bases from V and 2 bases from J, leaving 8 bases between. This CDR3 has 14 amino acids. In germline, CDR1 is LNHDA, CDR2 SQIVND (reference sequence). CDR3 in amino acids: CASRLAAGANVLTF. In DNA, the CDR3 is TGTGCCAGTAGACTAGCAGCTGGGGCCAACGTCCTGACTTTC.

The chain joins TRBV29-1 to TRBJ2-5, with no clear D. V was shortened by 4 bases and J by 7 bases, with 10 bases between the two germline ends. The germline V gene encodes CDR1 SQVTM and CDR2 ANQGSEA. The CDR3 loop spans 11 amino acids. CDR3 bases: TGCAGCGTTGTGGTCGGGTGGACCCAGTACTTC. This codes for CSVVVGWTQYF.

The chain combines TRBV19 with TRBJ2-3; weak D call: TRBD2 (6 bases). CDR3 size: 15 residues. The germline V and J ends were trimmed by 3 bases and 2 bases, with 12 bases remaining between them. CDR1 and CDR2 from the germline V gene are LNHDA and SQIVND (reference sequence). The CDR3 nucleotides are TGTGCCAGTAGTATTTGGAGGGCGGCCACAGATACGCAGTATTTT. This gives the protein CASSIWRAATDTQYF.

The chain employs TRBV7-3 and TRBJ1-1, with a tentative D call TRBD1 (6 bases). The CDR3 totals 14 residues. Germline CDR1 SGHTA, CDR2 FQGTGA. V gave up 6 bases and J gave up 4 bases, with 15 bases separating them. The CDR3 DNA sequence: TGTGCCAGCAGACTAACAGGGTTGAGCACTGAAGCTTTCTTT. The encoded protein is CASRLTGLSTEAFF.

This clone was observed once. The chain has TRBV2 and TRBJ1-1; D not resolved. The germline gives CDR1 SNHLY, CDR2 FYNNEI. With 2 bases removed from V and 6 bases from J, the gap between germline ends came to 7 bases. The CDR3 has 12 amino acids. The CDR3 bases are TGTGCCAGCAGTGAACTAAGCGCTGAAGCTTTCTTT. It codes for CASSELSAEAFF.

This clone was observed a handful of times. The chain combines TRBV7-8 with TRBJ2-7, with TRBD2 identical over 9 bases. Germline CDR1 and CDR2: SGHVS and FQNEAQ. The CDR3 has 15 residues. The V gene end was trimmed by 5 bases and the J gene end by 5 bases; junction bases not matched to a gene: 10. The CDR3 loop is CASSPPGTSFDEQYF. CDR3 nucleotide sequence: TGTGCCAGCAGCCCGCCCGGGACTAGCTTCGACGAGCAGTACTTC.

This chain uses TRBV30 with TRBJ2-1; D is possibly TRBD1 (5 bases). Germline V gene lookup returns CDR1 GTSNPN and CDR2 SVGIG (reference sequence). This CDR3 contains 13 residues. The V and J ends lost 3 bases and 5 bases respectively, with 11 bases between them. The CDR3 region is CAWSGTGHNEQFF. CDR3 coding DNA: TGTGCCTGGAGCGGAACAGGCCACAATGAGCAGTTCTTC.

The chain uses TRBV28 and TRBJ1-6; D is uncertain. Per germline, CDR1 MDHEN and CDR2 SYDVKM. There are 12 residues in the CDR3. Trimming stripped 3 bases from V and 7 bases from J, with 4 bases between. The CDR3 coding sequence is TGTGCCAGCAGTTTCTCGAATTCACCCCTCCACTTT. It is translated as CASSFSNSPLHF.

This chain connects TRBV28 to TRBJ2-4, with a possible D match to TRBD2 (5 bases). Germline loops: CDR1 MDHEN, CDR2 SYDVKM. The CDR3 contains 16 residues. The germline V and J ends were trimmed by 5 bases and 1 base, with 15 bases remaining between them. For the CDR3, the DNA is TGTGCCAGCAGTCCCGGAACGTCGGGGGCCAAAAACATTCAGTACTTC. Encoded protein: CASSPGTSGAKNIQYF. Full variable domain (missing parts from reference TRBV28 and TRBJ2-4): DVKVTQSSRYLVKRTGEKVFLECVQDMDHENMFWYRQDPGLGLRLIYFSYDVKMKEKGDIPEGYSVSREKKERFSLILESASTNQTSMYLCASSPGTSGAKNIQYFGAGTRLSVL.

This chain connects TRBV19 to TRBJ1-2; D is possibly TRBD1 (5 bases). CDR1 and CDR2 from the germline V gene are LNHDA and SQIVND (reference sequence). The CDR3 is 13 amino acids. Trimming took off 7 bases at V and 8 bases at J, with 17 bases between the two ends. The CDR3 nucleotides are TGTGCCAGTAACCAGGGCAGGATCGGCGGCTACACCTTC. Its protein is CASNQGRIGGYTF. The whole variable domain, filled in from reference TRBV19 and TRBJ1-2, reads DGGITQSPKYLFRKEGQNVTLSCEQNLNHDAMYWYRQDPGQGLRLIYYSQIVNDFQKGDIAEGYSVSREKKESFPLTVTSAQKNPTAFYLCASNQGRIGGYTFGSGTRLTVV.

The CDR3 loop is CASSFGAGGTGELFF. The DNA for the CDR3 is TGTGCCAGCAGTTTCGGAGCGGGAGGGACCGGGGAGCTGTTTTTT. The genes are TRBV27 and TRBJ2-2; 10 nucleotides match TRBD2. The germline V gene has CDR1 MNHEY and CDR2 SMNVEV (reference sequence). The CDR3 runs 15 residues. V lost 3 bases to trimming and J lost 5 bases; unmatched junction nucleotides: 3.

The table lists this clone with a few counts. The rearrangement joins TRBV7-8 to TRBJ2-5; no definite D call. Trimming left V 3 bases short and J 3 bases short, with 8 bases between. Germline V gives CDR1 SGHVS, CDR2 FQNEAQ. The CDR3 runs to 13 residues. CDR3 nucleotides: TGTGCCAGCAGCTTCGACGAGGAAGAGACCCAGTACTTC. Translated: CASSFDEEETQYF.

V gene TRBV7-9 combines with J gene TRBJ2-5; D remains unclear. V lost 0 bases to trimming and J lost 7 bases, with 12 bases between them. Germline values: CDR1 SEHNR, CDR2 FQNEAQ (reference sequence). This CDR3 has 14 amino acids. CDR3 region: CASSLAAGFGTQYF. The CDR3 DNA reads TGTGCCAGCAGCTTAGCGGCCGGGTTCGGGACCCAGTACTTC. The full variable domain, rest sourced from reference TRBV7-9 and TRBJ2-5, is DTGVSQNPRHKITKRGQNVTFRCDPISEHNRLYWYRQTLGQGPEFLTYFQNEAQLEKSRLLSDRFSAERPKGSFSTLEIQRTEQGDSAMYLCASSLAAGFGTQYFGPGTRLLVL.

The V gene is TRBV5-5, the J gene TRBJ1-5; 9 bases match TRBD1. CDR3 size: 16 residues. CDR1 and CDR2 (germline): SGHKS, YYEKEE (reference sequence). V lost 2 bases to trimming and J lost 4 bases; unmatched junction nucleotides: 7. This chain's CDR3 is CASSFRGQGSNQPQHF. As DNA, the CDR3 is TGTGCCAGCAGCTTTCGCGGACAGGGGAGTAATCAGCCCCAGCATTTT.

The CDR3 DNA sequence: TGTGCCAGCAGCTTAGTGGGGTTGAACACTGAAGCTTTCTTT. Encoded protein: CASSLVGLNTEAFF. This sequence joins TRBV7-9 and TRBJ1-1; D remains ambiguous. CDR1 is SEHNR, CDR2 FQNEAQ, per germline (reference sequence). Trimming took 1 base from V and 0 from J, leaving 6 bases between them. CDR3 length: 14 residues.

This clone was counted at least ten times. The J gene is TRBJ1-3, the V gene TRBV28; D is perhaps TRBD1 (5 bases). Per the germline V gene, CDR1 is MDHEN and CDR2 is SYDVKM. CDR3 length equals 13 residues. With 6 bases removed from V and 12 bases from J, the gap between germline ends came to 18 bases. The DNA for the CDR3 is TGTGCCAGCAGGGGAGGGAGGGGAATTGACATATATTTT. It codes for CASRGGRGIDIYF.

The CDR3 is CASSLYPDRVDEQYF. Written as DNA, the CDR3 is TGCGCCAGCAGCCTATATCCTGACAGGGTCGACGAGCAGTACTTC. The rearrangement uses TRBV4-3 and TRBJ2-7; 7 nucleotides align to TRBD1. The CDR3 has 15 amino acids. The germline V gene encodes CDR1 LGHNA and CDR2 YSLEER. Losses at the gene ends were 4 bases for V and 5 bases for J; bases not matched to a gene: 11.

This clone turned up a few times. The gene calls are TRBV20-1 and TRBJ2-7; D unresolved. Germline-derived CDR1 and CDR2 are DFQATT and SNEGSKA (reference sequence). The length of the CDR3 is 11 residues. Trimming took 3 bases from V and 4 from J, leaving 7 bases between them. This chain's CDR3 is CSARLSYEQYF. The CDR3 DNA is TGCAGTGCTAGGTTGAGTTACGAGCAGTACTTC.

The genes are TRBV4-1 and TRBJ1-6; D not certain. CDR3 length: 17 residues. The germline V gene encodes CDR1 MGHRA and CDR2 YSYEKL. V dropped 1 base and J dropped 0 bases, with 10 bases sitting between them. This CDR3 is CASSQGTRSSYNSPLHF. In DNA form, the CDR3 reads TGCGCCAGCAGCCAAGGTACGCGGAGCTCCTATAATTCACCCCTCCACTTT.

This clone was detected once. CDR3 loop: CASSIDLLRSNGYTF. In DNA, the CDR3 is TGTGCCAGTAGTATAGATCTTCTTCGGAGTAATGGCTACACCTTC. The chain carries TRBV19 and TRBJ1-2; D call uncertain. V lost 0 bases to trimming and J lost 6 bases, with 14 bases between them. Germline loops: CDR1 LNHDA, CDR2 SQIVND (reference sequence). There are 15 residues in the CDR3.

This chain connects TRBV10-3 to TRBJ2-3; no firm D call. Trimming stripped 2 bases from V and 4 bases from J, with 4 bases between. This CDR3 region has 12 residues. From germline, CDR1 is ENHRY and CDR2 SYGVKD. CDR3 DNA: TGTGCCATCAGTGAGAGCCCAGATACGCAGTATTTT. Its protein product is CAISESPDTQYF.